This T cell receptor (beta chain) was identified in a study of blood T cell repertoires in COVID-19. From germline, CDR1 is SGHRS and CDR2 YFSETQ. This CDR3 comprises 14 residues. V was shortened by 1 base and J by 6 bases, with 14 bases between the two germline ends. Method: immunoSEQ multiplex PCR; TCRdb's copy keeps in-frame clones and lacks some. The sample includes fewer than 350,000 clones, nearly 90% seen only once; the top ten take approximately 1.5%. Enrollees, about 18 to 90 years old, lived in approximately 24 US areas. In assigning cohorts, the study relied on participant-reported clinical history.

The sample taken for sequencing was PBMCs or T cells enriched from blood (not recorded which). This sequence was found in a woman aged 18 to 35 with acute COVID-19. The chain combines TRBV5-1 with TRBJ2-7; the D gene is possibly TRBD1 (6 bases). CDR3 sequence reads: CASSLHQGLGEQYF. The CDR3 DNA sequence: TGCGCCAGCAGCTTGCACCAGGGGCTTGGCGAGCAGTACTTC.